This paragraph covers one T cell receptor beta chain sequence. Antigen unknown. MiXCR, run by TCRdb on the 5' RACE reads, gives a single entry per CDR3 protein. This sample yields 250,000 to 350,000 distinct CDR3 sequences, of which just under 20% are seen a single time; over 20% belongs to the top ten. This specimen comes from a study of T-cell memory formation after mild COVID-19. Across the study: Largely donor-specific TCR clusters were found. Whole-study results and caveats: The SARS-CoV-2 specificity of second-wave clones reaching peak at day 37 remained unverified. A balance of CD4 and CD8 characterized clones contracting day 15 to 85, whereas later expanders leaned CD4+.

The germline V gene has CDR1 SNHLY and CDR2 FYNNEI. Trimming removed 2 bases from V and 4 bases from J, with 7 bases in between. There are 13 residues in the CDR3. The J gene is TRBJ2-3, the V gene TRBV2; D may correspond to TRBD1 or TRBD2 (5 bases each). Sequencing used PBMCs or a T cell subset sorted from them (not recorded which). This clonotype was sampled from a man younger than 35 who had mild COVID-19 (a few samples of this study predate the infection). Cell type and time point are not known. CDR3 region: CASSELGADTQYF. Here the CDR3 DNA reads TGTGCCAGCAGTGAACTGGGGGCAGATACGCAGTATTTT.